The present entry profiles one T cell receptor (beta chain) with its context. V lost 0 bases, J lost 4 bases, and 8 bases lay in between. This CDR3 is 13 amino acids long. Germline-derived CDR1 and CDR2 are SGHNT and YYREEE (reference sequence). The sample comes from a study of blood T cell repertoires in COVID-19. Study in general: Sites across the United States, Italy and Spain contributed samples from acute and convalescent COVID-19.

Repertoires were generated with immunoSEQ multiplex PCR, while TCRdb's copy carries only in-frame clones and drops some. Among roughly 250,000 clones listed, about 90% were seen once. This receptor was obtained from a man between 60 and 70 years old who had recovered from COVID-19. The sequencing input was peripheral blood. The chain joins TRBV5-4 to TRBJ2-7, with a weak D call TRBD2 (6 bases). CDR3 region: CASSLGGRYEQYF. In DNA form, the CDR3 reads TGTGCCAGCAGCTTGGGAGGGAGGTACGAGCAGTACTTC. Based on the CDR3 plus reference TRBV5-4 and TRBJ2-7, the full variable domain is ETGVTQSPTHLIKTRGQQVTLRCSSQSGHNTVSWYQQALGQGPQFIFQYYREEENGRGNFPPRFSGLQFPNYSSELNVNALELDDSALYLCASSLGGRYEQYFGPGTRLTVT.